There are many counts of the clone carrying this T cell receptor (beta chain). This sample is part of a study of T-cell reconstitution after alpha-beta-depleted transplantation in children. Researchers prepared the TCRbeta library using unique molecular identifiers, the study reports. From the PCR reads, TCRdb called clonotypes with MiXCR, one entry per CDR3 protein. This table holds a few hundred thousand distinct CDR3 sequences, about 14% found once. V lost 7 bases to trimming and J lost 2 bases; unmatched junction nucleotides: 9. Germline V gives CDR1 SGHRS, CDR2 YFSETQ. This CDR3 contains 15 residues.

The gene calls are TRBV5-1 and TRBJ2-3; 8 positions match TRBD2. The sequencing here drew on PBMCs, taken from the stem cell graft. The source of this sequence is a human donor who donated a stem cell graft to a child with Fanconi anemia. The CDR3 protein is CASGVLAGSTDTQYF. The CDR3 DNA sequence: TGCGCCAGCGGGGTTTTAGCGGGGTCCACAGATACGCAGTATTTT.